This T cell receptor (beta chain) was captured by sequencing in a study of OX40 agonist ivuxolimab in advanced cancers. Study in general: The patients' treatment was ivuxolimab, an agonistic anti-OX40 (CD134) antibody. A partial response was reached by three patients: one with hepatocellular carcinoma and two with cutaneous melanoma. The dose-escalation cohort had hepatocellular carcinoma, melanoma, renal cell or head and neck cancer.

Method: immunoSEQ multiplex PCR; TCRdb's copy keeps in-frame clones and lacks some. The repertoire holds under 95,000 clones, with approximately 89% as singletons. Notes on this clone: Its target is not known.

Study-level findings and limits: CD4+ and CD8+ blood T cells expanded clonally by week 6 at 0.1 to 3.0 mg/kg.

Looked up from germline, CDR1 is SQVTM and CDR2 is ANQGSEA. The CDR3 contains 12 residues. With 4 bases removed from V and 5 bases from J, the gap between germline ends came to 11 bases. V and J are TRBV29-1 and TRBJ2-5; D not certain. This TCR was sampled from an adult with an advanced solid tumor such as melanoma, head and neck, liver or kidney cancer. The sample consisted of CD4+ or CD8+ T cells sorted from blood, taken in a trial of the OX40 agonist ivuxolimab. CDR3 region: CSVVDGPETQYF. CDR3 coding DNA: TGCAGCGTTGTGGACGGACCTGAGACCCAGTACTTC.